This TCR beta chain is from a study of shared clonotypes between healthy human individuals. Germline CDR1 MGHDK, CDR2 SYGVNS. Trimming cost V 2 bases and J 3 bases; bases outside gene matches: 3. The CDR3 spans 14 residues. Sequencing was performed with immunoSEQ multiplex PCR; in TCRdb, only in-frame clones are kept and a portion is missing. The sample contains some 1 million clones, roughly 75% of which appear only once. This clone occurred once. Sequences were obtained from memory CD4+ T cells sorted from blood. Subset denoted: CD45RA-negative fraction. The receptor was derived from a man younger than 35 in good health. The chain has TRBV25-1 and TRBJ2-7; 8 bases align to TRBD2. CDR3 in DNA: TGTGCCAGCAGTGAAGCGGGAGGAGACTACGAGCAGTACTTC. It encodes CASSEAGGDYEQYF.